These T cell receptor beta chains were read from a single sample in a study of vaccination effects on CD4 cells after COVID-19. The assay was immunoSEQ multiplex PCR, and TCRdb's table has in-frame clones only and misses some. The sample has roughly 55,000 clones; 60% to 80% are singletons. These receptors' targets are unknown. This sample comprised CD4+ T cells from PBMCs cultured with HCoV-OC43 spike peptides, obtained after COVID-19 vaccination. Receptors were obtained from a human donor who received a COVID-19 vaccine. CDR3s include the opening cysteine and the closing phenylalanine or tryptophan. Each record gives: D gene, V gene, J gene, CDR3 protein. D genes are given only for firm matches.

TRBD1	TRBV6-5	TRBJ1-5	CAITGTGVQPQHF
-	TRBV7-2	TRBJ2-2	CASSLQSSRNTGELFF
-	TRBV10-1	TRBJ1-4	CASSAGGRNEKLFF
TRBD1	TRBV5-6	TRBJ1-2	CASSWGNINRGRSYGYTF
-	TRBV24-1	TRBJ1-1	CATSDRSTGNTEAFF
-	TRBV6-6	TRBJ1-6	CASSPRTSASSYNSPLHF
TRBD2	TRBV25-1	TRBJ2-3	CASSESLAGGTDTQYF
-	TRBV3-1/TRBV3-2	TRBJ1-1	CASSQVGGTQNGAFF
TRBD1	TRBV11-1	TRBJ2-3	CASSLTDRSGTQYF
-	TRBV7-3	TRBJ1-1	CASSLTPGFTEAFF
TRBD1	TRBV18	TRBJ1-1	CASSLQGWNTEAFF
TRBD1	TRBV6-1	TRBJ1-1	CASSEPRWRGGDTEAFF
TRBD2	TRBV18	TRBJ2-5	CASSPQRGGTETQYF
-	TRBV2	TRBJ2-6	CASTEQGLNSGANVLTF
-	TRBV6-1	TRBJ1-1	CASSELRNTEAFF
TRBD1	TRBV27	TRBJ1-2	CASSLSPQGYGYTF
TRBD1	TRBV3-1/TRBV3-2	TRBJ1-2	CASSQARGQFLYGYTF
-	TRBV27	TRBJ1-2	CASSSASVKLW
TRBD1	TRBV3-1/TRBV3-2	TRBJ1-2	CASSSDRGFSSGYTF
TRBD1	TRBV11-2	TRBJ1-2	CASSSPGTVSYTF
-	TRBV11-2	TRBJ2-1	CASIPRPGNGEQFF
-	TRBV24-1	TRBJ2-1	CATSDKGSGKYNEQFF